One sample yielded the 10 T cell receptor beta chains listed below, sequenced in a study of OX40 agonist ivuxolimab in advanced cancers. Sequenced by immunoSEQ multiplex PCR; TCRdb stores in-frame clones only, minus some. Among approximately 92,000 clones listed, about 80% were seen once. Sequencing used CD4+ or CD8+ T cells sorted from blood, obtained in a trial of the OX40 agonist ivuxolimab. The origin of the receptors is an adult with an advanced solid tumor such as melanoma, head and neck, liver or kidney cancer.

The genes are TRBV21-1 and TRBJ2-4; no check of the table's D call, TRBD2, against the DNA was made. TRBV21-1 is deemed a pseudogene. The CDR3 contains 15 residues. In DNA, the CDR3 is TGTGCCAGCAGCGAGCCTGAGAGGGCCAAAAACATTCAGTACTTC. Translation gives CASSEPERAKNIQYF.

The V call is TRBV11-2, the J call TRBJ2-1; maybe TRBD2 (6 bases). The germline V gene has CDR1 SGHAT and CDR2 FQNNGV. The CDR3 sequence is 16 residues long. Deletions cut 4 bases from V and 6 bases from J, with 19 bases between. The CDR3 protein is CASSSALALVINEQFF. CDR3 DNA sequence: TGTGCCAGCAGCTCGGCTCTAGCGCTTGTAATCAATGAGCAGTTCTTC.

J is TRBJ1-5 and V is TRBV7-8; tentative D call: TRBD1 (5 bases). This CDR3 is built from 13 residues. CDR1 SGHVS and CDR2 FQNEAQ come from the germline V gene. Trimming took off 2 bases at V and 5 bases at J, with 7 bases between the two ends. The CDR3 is CASSLQGHQPQHF. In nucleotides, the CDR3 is TGTGCCAGCAGCTTACAGGGTCATCAGCCCCAGCATTTT. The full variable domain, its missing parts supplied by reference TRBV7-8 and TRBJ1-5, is GAGVSQSPRYKVAKRGQDVALRCDPISGHVSLFWYQQALGQGPEFLTYFQNEAQLDKSGLPSDRFFAERPEGSVSTLKIQRTQQEDSAVYLCASSLQGHQPQHFGDGTRLSIL.

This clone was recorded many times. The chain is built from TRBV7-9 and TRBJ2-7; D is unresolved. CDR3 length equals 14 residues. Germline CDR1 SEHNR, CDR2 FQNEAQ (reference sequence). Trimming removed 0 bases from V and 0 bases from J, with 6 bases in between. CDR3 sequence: CASSLAGYSYEQYF. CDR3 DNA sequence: TGTGCCAGCAGCTTAGCAGGGTACTCCTACGAGCAGTACTTC.

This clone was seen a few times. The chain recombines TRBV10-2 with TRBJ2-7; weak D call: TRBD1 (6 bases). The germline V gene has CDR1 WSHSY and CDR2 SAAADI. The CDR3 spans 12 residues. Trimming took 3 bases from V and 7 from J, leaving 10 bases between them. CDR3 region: CASSEQGYEQYF. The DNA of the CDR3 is TGCGCCAGCAGTGAACAGGGCTATGAGCAGTACTTC.

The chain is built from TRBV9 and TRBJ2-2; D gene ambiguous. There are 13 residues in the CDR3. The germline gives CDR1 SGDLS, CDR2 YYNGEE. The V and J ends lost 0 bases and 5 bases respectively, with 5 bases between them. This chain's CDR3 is CASSVGQTGELFF. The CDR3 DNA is TGTGCCAGCAGCGTAGGCCAGACCGGGGAGCTGTTTTTT.

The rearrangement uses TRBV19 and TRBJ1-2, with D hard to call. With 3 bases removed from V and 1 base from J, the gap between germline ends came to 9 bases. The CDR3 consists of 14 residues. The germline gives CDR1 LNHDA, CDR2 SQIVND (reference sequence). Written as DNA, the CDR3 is TGTGCCAGTAGTATCGGGCAGATTAACTATGGCTACACCTTC. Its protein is CASSIGQINYGYTF.

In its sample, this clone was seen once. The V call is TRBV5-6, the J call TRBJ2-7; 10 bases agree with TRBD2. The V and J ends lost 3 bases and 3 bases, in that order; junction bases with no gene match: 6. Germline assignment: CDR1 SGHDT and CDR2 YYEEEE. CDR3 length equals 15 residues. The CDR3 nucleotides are TGTGCCAGCAGCTCCGTAGCGGGAGGACACTACGAGCAGTACTTC. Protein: CASSSVAGGHYEQYF.

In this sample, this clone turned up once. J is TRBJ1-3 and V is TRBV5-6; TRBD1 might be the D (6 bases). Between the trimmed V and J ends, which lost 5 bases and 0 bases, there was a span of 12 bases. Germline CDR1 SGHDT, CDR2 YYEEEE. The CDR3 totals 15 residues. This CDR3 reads CASRWGGGSGNTIYF. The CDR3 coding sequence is TGTGCCAGCAGATGGGGAGGGGGCTCTGGAAACACCATATATTTT.

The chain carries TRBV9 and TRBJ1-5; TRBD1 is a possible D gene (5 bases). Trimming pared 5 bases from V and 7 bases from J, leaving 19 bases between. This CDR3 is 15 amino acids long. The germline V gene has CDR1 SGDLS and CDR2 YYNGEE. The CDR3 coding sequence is TGTGCCAGCAGTTCACTCGGGGGGTCGGAGCAGCCCCAGCATTTT. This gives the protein CASSSLGGSEQPQHF.